This T cell receptor (beta chain) appears in the sequencing data of a study of blood T cell repertoires in COVID-19. Methods used by the authors: Amplification of reference gene primers provided the estimated nucleated cell counts. Here immunoSEQ multiplex PCR was the method, and the copy in TCRdb shows in-frame clones only, minus some. That table supplies the V and J calls and clone size; D and trimming were determined from the DNA. The sample holds about 150,000 clones, more than 80% seen once. The germline V gene has CDR1 SGHDT and CDR2 YYEEEE. V lost 7 bases, J lost 5 bases, and 5 bases stayed unmatched. The CDR3 runs 15 residues.

The sequencing sample was made of peripheral blood. The origin of this receptor is a woman between 40 and 55 years old with acute or convalescent COVID-19. This rearrangement joins TRBV5-6 to TRBJ2-3, with TRBD2 matching over 15 bases. CDR3: CASLGTSGGLDTQYF. The CDR3 DNA reads TGTGCCAGCTTGGGGACTAGCGGGGGGTTAGATACGCAGTATTTT. Supplemented by reference TRBV5-6 and TRBJ2-3, the full variable domain reads DAGVTQSPTHLIKTRGQQVTLRCSPKSGHDTVSWYQQALGQGPQFIFQYYEEEERQRGNFPDRFSGHQFPNYSSELNVNALLLGDSALYLCASLGTSGGLDTQYFGPGTRLTVL.